This is a list of T cell receptor beta chains from one sample in a study of cytomegalovirus exposure and HLA in healthy donors. The protocol was immunoSEQ multiplex PCR, while the TCRdb copy is restricted to in-frame clones and leaves out a portion. The table has around 180,000 clones, 75% to 85% seen once. Sequencing was carried out using PBMCs. Every receptor here comes from a woman aged 50 to 60 in good health and CMV-seronegative. Each CDR3 is given with its conserved first and last residue. A D gene is named only where the DNA matches it firmly. Some rows have no size entry. The others give once, few or many, or a class for an expanded clone.

D: TRBD1; V: TRBV4-1; J: TRBJ1-4; size: -; DNA: TGCGCCAGCAGCCCACGACAGGGAACTAATGAAAAACTGTTTTTT; CDR3: CASSPRQGTNEKLFF
D: TRBD1; V: TRBV27; J: TRBJ1-5; size: -; DNA: TGTGCCAGCAGTTTAACAGGGGGCGGCAATCAGCCCCAGCATTTT; CDR3: CASSLTGGGNQPQHF
D: TRBD1; V: TRBV2; J: TRBJ1-1; size: -; DNA: TGTGCCAGCAGTCAGGGGGCGAGGGACACTGAAGCTTTCTTT; CDR3: CASSQGARDTEAFF
D: TRBD2; V: TRBV30; J: TRBJ2-2; size: -; DNA: TGTGCCTGGGGAGCGGGAGTCACCGGGGAGCTGTTTTTT; CDR3: CAWGAGVTGELFF
D: -; V: TRBV11-1; J: TRBJ2-1; size: -; DNA: TGTGCCAGCAGCTTAGGGACACTCTCCAACAATGAGCAGTTCTTC; CDR3: CASSLGTLSNNEQFF
D: -; V: TRBV9; J: TRBJ1-1; size: few; DNA: TGTGCCAGCAGCGTAGGGTCGGTGGTAAGTGAAGCTTTCTTT; CDR3: CASSVGSVVSEAFF
D: -; V: TRBV6-6; J: TRBJ2-3; size: -; DNA: TGTGCCAGCACCCCACAGGGCACAGATACGCAGTATTTT; CDR3: CASTPQGTDTQYF
D: -; V: TRBV5-1; J: TRBJ2-7; size: -; DNA: TGCGCCAGCAGCTTGGACAGACCCTACGAGCAGTACTTC; CDR3: CASSLDRPYEQYF
D: TRBD1; V: TRBV19; J: TRBJ1-5; size: -; DNA: TGTGCCAGTACCAAATTACAGGGGACAAATCAGCCCCAGCATTTT; CDR3: CASTKLQGTNQPQHF
D: -; V: TRBV28; J: TRBJ1-2; size: -; DNA: TGTGCCAGCAGTTTAACCTACGTCCGGGAAGGCTACACCTTC; CDR3: CASSLTYVREGYTF
D: TRBD2; V: TRBV7-9; J: TRBJ2-2; size: few; DNA: TGTGCCAGCAGCCGGACTAGCGGGAGCCCCGGGGAGCTGTTTTTT; CDR3: CASSRTSGSPGELFF
D: TRBD1; V: TRBV5-1; J: TRBJ1-4; size: -; DNA: TGCGCCAGCAGCTTGTCCGGGACAGGGGACGAAAAACTGTTTTTT; CDR3: CASSLSGTGDEKLFF
D: TRBD2; V: TRBV4-3; J: TRBJ2-3; size: -; DNA: TGCGCCAGCAGCTTTAGACTAGCGGGGCCGAAGCTAGATACGCAGTATTTT; CDR3: CASSFRLAGPKLDTQYF
D: -; V: TRBV4-1; J: TRBJ1-2; size: -; DNA: TGCGCCAGCAGCCAGGAGGGTACGGCCGGCTACACCTTC; CDR3: CASSQEGTAGYTF
D: -; V: TRBV7-2; J: TRBJ1-3; size: -; DNA: TGTGCCAGCAGCCCGACAAGTTCTGGAAACACCATATATTTT; CDR3: CASSPTSSGNTIYF
D: -; V: TRBV7-6; J: TRBJ1-1; size: -; DNA: TGTGCCAGCAGCTCGAACTCCCGCGGTGGGACTGAAGCTTTCTTT; CDR3: CASSSNSRGGTEAFF
D: -; V: TRBV7-6; J: TRBJ2-1; size: -; DNA: TGTGCCAGCAGCAGCTCCGGGGGTATTGGAGAGCAGTTCTTC; CDR3: CASSSSGGIGEQFF
D: TRBD1; V: TRBV6-6; J: TRBJ1-4; size: -; DNA: TGTGCCAGCAGTTCCCCACAGGGGGCGGATGAAAAACTGTTTTTT; CDR3: CASSSPQGADEKLFF
D: -; V: TRBV7-8; J: TRBJ1-1; size: -; DNA: TGTGCCAGCAGCTCCGGGGAGGCTGAAGCTTTCTTT; CDR3: CASSSGEAEAFF
D: -; V: TRBV5-4; J: TRBJ2-5; size: once; DNA: TGTGCCAGCAGAATCTCAGGGTATCAGGAGACCCAGTACTTC; CDR3: CASRISGYQETQYF
D: -; V: TRBV7-9; J: TRBJ2-7; size: -; DNA: TGTGCCAGCAGCATAGAAGGGGTCGTGCAGTACTTC; CDR3: CASSIEGVVQYF
D: -; V: TRBV29-1; J: TRBJ1-2; size: once; DNA: TGCAGCGTTGATCCCCCGACAGCCTCCTATGGCTACACCTTC; CDR3: CSVDPPTASYGYTF
D: TRBD1; V: TRBV28; J: TRBJ2-7; size: -; DNA: TGTGCCAGCAGACCCAGGGGGTTGACCTACGAGCAGTACTTC; CDR3: CASRPRGLTYEQYF
D: TRBD1; V: TRBV15; J: TRBJ1-2; size: -; DNA: TGTGCCACCAGCAGAGGGGGACAGTCGTCGAATGGCTACACCTTC; CDR3: CATSRGGQSSNGYTF
D: -; V: TRBV5-1; J: TRBJ2-7; size: -; DNA: TGCGCCAGCAGCCCGGGGGTTGGGGGTTATTCCTACGAGCAGTACTTC; CDR3: CASSPGVGGYSYEQYF
D: -; V: TRBV28; J: TRBJ1-2; size: -; DNA: TGTGCCAGCAGTTTAGGGGGCTGGACTAACTATGGCTACACCTTC; CDR3: CASSLGGWTNYGYTF
D: -; V: TRBV30; J: TRBJ1-2; size: -; DNA: TGTGCCTGGAGTGCGGAGTCCACAAACTATGGCTACACCTTC; CDR3: CAWSAESTNYGYTF
D: -; V: TRBV19; J: TRBJ2-1; size: once; DNA: TGTGCCAGTAGTATTGGTGGGAGCGGTCGGAATGAGCAGTTCTTC; CDR3: CASSIGGSGRNEQFF
D: TRBD1; V: TRBV19; J: TRBJ2-6; size: -; DNA: TGTGCCAGTAGAGACAGGACAGGGGGCAGGTCTGGGGCCAACGTCCTGACTTTC; CDR3: CASRDRTGGRSGANVLTF
D: TRBD2; V: TRBV13; J: TRBJ2-2; size: -; DNA: TGTGCCAGCACCACTTACGGCCTAGCGGCCTTCACCGGGGAGCTGTTTTTT; CDR3: CASTTYGLAAFTGELFF
D: TRBD2; V: TRBV19; J: TRBJ2-1; size: -; DNA: TGTGCCAGTACAAATCGGACTAGCGGGCTCGCCGTACGGCATGAGCAGTTCTTC; CDR3: CASTNRTSGLAVRHEQFF